This T cell receptor (beta chain) was captured by sequencing in a study of beta chain features in type 1 diabetes. Study context: There were approximately 110,000,000 sorted cells examined across all samples.

With 4 bases clipped from V and 4 bases from J, the junction kept 11 bases outside the gene matches. The CDR3 loop spans 16 amino acids. The germline V gene encodes CDR1 WSHSY and CDR2 SAAADI. Expressed TCRB transcripts were sequenced because the isolated RNA had all been reverse transcribed beforehand. Some clones are missing from TCRdb's copy, which holds only in-frame ones; the method was immunoSEQ multiplex PCR. Of some 190,000 clones in the sample, over 6% were seen once. CD45RO/CCR7/CD25/CD127/CD95/CD27 staining was used to isolate CD4+ naive, central memory, regulatory and stem cell-like memory cells by sorting. Overall study results and limits: Whether HLA type influences TCRB rearrangement remained unresolved here. Possible PCR preference for shorter templates applied equally to patients and controls. Shorter TCRB CDR3s, moderately but significantly so, were found in Type 1 diabetes patients in all four CD4+ subsets.

This clone was observed a few times. No antigen is known for it. The sample was central memory CD4+ T cells from blood. V and J are TRBV10-2 and TRBJ1-1; 8 positions agree with TRBD1. This TCR was sampled from a man between 18 and 29 years old with type 1 diabetes. The CDR3 DNA is TGCGCCAGCAGTGGAGGTCCGGGACAGGTGCCCACTGAAGCTTTCTTT. Translated: CASSGGPGQVPTEAFF.